Described below is a single TCR beta chain sequence and its context. This sample stems from a study of blood T cell repertoires in COVID-19. At the level of the study: The analysed material was cDNA or gDNA that came from T cells, B-cell-depleted T cells, or PBMCs.

Germline CDR1 is LGHDT and CDR2 is YNNKEL (reference sequence). The junction had 6 bases not matched to a gene; V was cut back by 4 bases and J by 6 bases. CDR3 length equals 15 residues. The study drew participants aged about 18 to 89 years from 20 to 30 US areas. Categorization into cohorts depended on clinical history that participants reported. Each recovered donor of Cohort 3 presented with two negative PCRs, clearance, or symptom resolution. Sequencing used immunoSEQ multiplex PCR; TCRdb keeps in-frame clones, though not all of them. The sample lists more than 350,000 clones; 85% to 90% were seen once.

The sequencing input was PBMCs or T cells enriched from blood (not recorded which). This receptor was identified in a man between 18 and 29 years old who had recovered from COVID-19. The chain employs TRBV3-1 (or the pseudogene TRBV3-2) and TRBJ2-1; 10 nucleotides line up with TRBD2. CDR3 amino acids: CASSLAGGSGNEQFF. CDR3 nucleotides: TGTGCCAGCAGCCTAGCGGGAGGATCAGGCAATGAGCAGTTCTTC.